This T cell receptor (beta chain) was identified in a study of response to subunit inactivated influenza vaccine. TCRdb re-called the RT-PCR reads through MiXCR, storing one row per CDR3 protein. The table lists roughly 790,000 distinct CDR3 sequences, 21% of them singletons. This clonotype turned up a few times. This specimen consisted of PBMCs from blood, obtained about 5 days after vaccination. The TCR was taken from a man between 45 and 60 years old who received an inactivated influenza vaccine.

The CDR3 DNA reads as TGCAGCGTTGGTGTGGGGGGGGGACATGAGCAGTTCTTC. This encodes CSVGVGGGHEQFF. The chain couples TRBV29-1 to TRBJ2-1, with TRBD2 matching over 7 bases. CDR1 is SQVTM and CDR2 is ANQGSEA in the germline V gene. This CDR3 contains 13 residues. J was trimmed by 8 bases and V by 4 bases; bases with no gene match: 8.